Following are 10 T cell receptor beta chains from one sample sequenced in a study of shared clonotypes between healthy human individuals. Naive CD8 cells lacked CD45RO and underwent positive selection for CCR7, leaving out terminally differentiated effector memory CD45RA+ cells. The assay was immunoSEQ multiplex PCR, and TCRdb's table has in-frame clones only and misses some. The sample comprises over 800,000 clones, approximately 92% of which are singletons, and approximately 25% rests with the top ten. Sequenced: naive CD8+ T cells sorted from blood. The origin of the receptors is a man aged 25 to 40 in good health.

This clone has more than one count but fewer than ten. The V call is TRBV11-2, the J call TRBJ2-7; unclear D gene. V was shortened by 2 bases and J by 7 bases, with 6 bases between the two germline ends. This CDR3 has 11 residues. CDR1 and CDR2 (germline): SGHAT, FQNNGV. CDR3 coding DNA: TGTGCCAGCAGCTTACCTAAGGAGCAGTACTTC. Translation gives CASSLPKEQYF.

The chain recombines TRBV2 with TRBJ2-1; D is perhaps TRBD2 (6 bases). Germline CDR1 SNHLY, CDR2 FYNNEI. The V gene lost 4 bases and the J gene lost 4 bases, with 11 bases spanning the gap. The CDR3 has 14 amino acids. The CDR3 sequence is CASSGRDLYNEQFF. CDR3 coding DNA: TGTGCCAGCAGTGGGCGGGACCTATACAATGAGCAGTTCTTC.

The genes are TRBV27 and TRBJ2-7; D could derive from TRBD1 or TRBD2 (5 bases each). The V end lost 5 bases, the J end lost 4 bases, and 21 bases lay between the germline ends. CDR1 and CDR2 (germline): MNHEY, SMNVEV (reference sequence). CDR3 length: 16 amino acids. This chain's CDR3 is CASSPYQGARGYEQYF. CDR3 coding DNA: TGTGCCAGCAGTCCTTACCAAGGGGCCCGGGGATACGAGCAGTACTTC.

The chain links TRBV7-6 to TRBJ1-1; D is perhaps TRBD1 (5 bases). CDR3 length equals 14 residues. V was shortened by 4 bases and J by 4 bases, with 13 bases between the two germline ends. Germline V gene data show CDR1 as SGHVS and CDR2 as FNYEAQ. The CDR3: CASSSPGVRTEAFF. The CDR3 region has the DNA TGTGCCAGCAGCTCACCGGGGGTTCGCACTGAAGCTTTCTTT.

The chain is built from TRBV12-5 and TRBJ2-1; D ambiguous. Deletions cut 6 bases from V and 4 bases from J, with 7 bases between. Germline lookup yields CDR1 LGHNT and CDR2 FRNRAP. The CDR3 sequence is 12 residues long. In nucleotides, the CDR3 is TGTGCTAGTGGCCCGAATTACAATGAGCAGTTCTTC. Its translation is CASGPNYNEQFF.

Note on this clone: Possible read error: a much larger clone is one base away. The same CDR3 can be traced to other DNA sequences in this sample. The chain links TRBV7-2 to TRBJ2-3; unclear D gene. Germline-derived CDR1 and CDR2 are SGHTA and FQGNSA. The CDR3 runs 11 residues. The germline V and J ends were trimmed by 2 bases and 3 bases, with 0 bases remaining between them. CDR3 amino acids: CASSLTDTQYF. The CDR3 region has the DNA TGTGCCAGCAGCTTAACAGATACGCAGTATTTT.

The chain recombines TRBV11-2 with TRBJ2-2; the match to TRBD2 covers 7 bases. V gave up 3 bases and J gave up 4 bases; unmatched junction bases: 14. Germline CDR1 is SGHAT and CDR2 is FQNNGV. The CDR3 runs to 18 residues. This CDR3 reads CASSFPTGSGRPTGELFF. Written as DNA, the CDR3 is TGTGCCAGCAGCTTCCCGACGGGTAGCGGGCGGCCCACCGGGGAGCTGTTTTTT.

CDR3 amino acids: CASSFQPPGSYGYTF. CDR3 bases: TGTGCCAGCAGTTTCCAACCCCCCGGAAGCTATGGCTACACCTTC. The V gene is TRBV28, the J gene TRBJ1-2; D uncertain. Trimming stripped 3 bases from V and 4 bases from J, with 15 bases between. Germline V gives CDR1 MDHEN, CDR2 SYDVKM. This CDR3 region has 15 residues.

CDR3 sequence (DNA): TGTGCCAGCAGCGGAGGACTAGCGGGAGGAACAGATACGCAGTATTTT. It specifies CASSGGLAGGTDTQYF. This chain connects TRBV9 to TRBJ2-3; 14 bases fit TRBD2. Germline trimming cut 3 bases from V and 3 bases from J; bases unmatched to any gene: 3. Germline values: CDR1 SGDLS, CDR2 YYNGEE. This CDR3 region has 16 residues.

The V gene is TRBV5-4, the J gene TRBJ2-1, with D hard to call. The CDR3 extends over 15 amino acids. Germline-derived CDR1 and CDR2 are SGHNT and YYREEE (reference sequence). Deletions cut 1 base from V and 6 bases from J, with 14 bases between. This chain's CDR3 is CASSLFLDSANEQFF. CDR3 DNA sequence: TGTGCCAGCAGCTTGTTTCTAGATTCGGCCAATGAGCAGTTCTTC.